The present T cell receptor beta chain was sequenced within a study of blood T cells in healthy people across ages. This clonotype was counted a few times. What it binds is unknown. Findings and limits, study-wide: Naive and antigen-experienced cells were not separated, limiting conclusive comparison. As age increased, TCR beta diversity per million T cells fell in a roughly linear fashion.

Through a sample-barcoded 5' primer and a J-beta primer mix, a second PCR was run for roughly 7 to 11 cycles. A template-switch adaptor with 12 random nucleotides tagged each cDNA molecule. TCRdb ran MiXCR on the 5' RACE reads and lists one entry per CDR3 protein. The sample carries 790,000 or so distinct CDR3 sequences, 46% recorded once. The material sequenced was blood. The sequence derives from an older man in good health.

This chain's CDR3 is CAWSGLAGAFPSEQYF. CDR3 nucleotide sequence: TGTGCCTGGAGTGGACTAGCGGGAGCGTTCCCTTCCGAGCAGTACTTC. The chain carries TRBV30 and TRBJ2-7; 12 bases are a match to TRBD2. Germline V gene sequence: CDR1 GTSNPN, CDR2 SVGIG (reference sequence). V lost 1 base, J lost 6 bases, and 10 bases stayed unmatched. CDR3 length: 16 residues.